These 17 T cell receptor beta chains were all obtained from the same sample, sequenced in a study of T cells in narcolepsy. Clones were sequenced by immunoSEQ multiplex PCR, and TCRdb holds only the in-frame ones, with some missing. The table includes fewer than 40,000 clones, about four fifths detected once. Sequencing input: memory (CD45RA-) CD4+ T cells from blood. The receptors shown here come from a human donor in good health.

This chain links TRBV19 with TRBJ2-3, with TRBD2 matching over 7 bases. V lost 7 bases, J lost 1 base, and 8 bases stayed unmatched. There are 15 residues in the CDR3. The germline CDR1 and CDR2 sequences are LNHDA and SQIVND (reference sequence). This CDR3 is CASIGGGLGTDTQYF. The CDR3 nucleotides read TGTGCCAGTATTGGGGGAGGGTTGGGCACAGATACGCAGTATTTT.

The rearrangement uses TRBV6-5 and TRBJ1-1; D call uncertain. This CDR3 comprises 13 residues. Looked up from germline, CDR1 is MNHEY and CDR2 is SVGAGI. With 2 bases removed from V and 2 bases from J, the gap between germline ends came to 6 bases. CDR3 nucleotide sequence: TGTGCCAGCAGTTACGGCAGCAACACTGAAGCTTTCTTT. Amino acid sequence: CASSYGSNTEAFF.

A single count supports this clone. The CDR3 nucleotides read TGTGCCAGCAACAGGGGGCAGGGGCAGTTCTTC. This translates into CASNRGQGQFF. The chain couples TRBV28 to TRBJ2-1; 9 bases map to TRBD1. V was pared by 7 bases and J by 12 bases, with 4 bases of the junction left unmatched. The CDR3 totals 11 residues. Per the germline V gene, CDR1 is MDHEN and CDR2 is SYDVKM.

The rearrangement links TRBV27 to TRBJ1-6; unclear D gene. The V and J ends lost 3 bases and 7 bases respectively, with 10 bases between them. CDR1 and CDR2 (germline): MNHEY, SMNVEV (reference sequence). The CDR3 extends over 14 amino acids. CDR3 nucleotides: TGTGCCAGCAGTTTTTATTCCAGCAATTCACCCCTCCACTTT. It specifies CASSFYSSNSPLHF.

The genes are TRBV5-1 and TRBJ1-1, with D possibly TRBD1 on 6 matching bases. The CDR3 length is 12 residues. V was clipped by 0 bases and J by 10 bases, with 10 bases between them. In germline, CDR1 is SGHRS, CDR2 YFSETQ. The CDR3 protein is CASSLDRVVAFF. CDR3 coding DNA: TGCGCCAGCAGCTTGGACAGGGTGGTAGCTTTCTTT.

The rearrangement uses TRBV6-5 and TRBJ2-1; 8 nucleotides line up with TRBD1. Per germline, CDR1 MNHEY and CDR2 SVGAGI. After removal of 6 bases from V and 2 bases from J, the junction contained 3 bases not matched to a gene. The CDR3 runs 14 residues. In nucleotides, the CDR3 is TGTGCCAGCAGAAGACAGGGGCCCTACAATGAGCAGTTCTTC. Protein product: CASRRQGPYNEQFF.

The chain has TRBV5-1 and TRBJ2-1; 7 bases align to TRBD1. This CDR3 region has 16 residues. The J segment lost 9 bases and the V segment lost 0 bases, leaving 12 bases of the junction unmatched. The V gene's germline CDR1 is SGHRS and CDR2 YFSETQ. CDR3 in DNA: TGCGCCAGCAGCTTGGCCTTCGACGGACAGGCCGGTGAGCAGTTCTTC. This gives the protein CASSLAFDGQAGEQFF.

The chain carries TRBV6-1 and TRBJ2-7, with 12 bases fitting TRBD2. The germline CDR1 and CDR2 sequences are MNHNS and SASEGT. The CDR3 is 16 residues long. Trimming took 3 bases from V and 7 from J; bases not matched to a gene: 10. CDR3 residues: CASSELSSGGALEQYF. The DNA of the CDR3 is TGTGCCAGCAGTGAGCTCTCTAGCGGGGGGGCTTTGGAGCAGTACTTC.

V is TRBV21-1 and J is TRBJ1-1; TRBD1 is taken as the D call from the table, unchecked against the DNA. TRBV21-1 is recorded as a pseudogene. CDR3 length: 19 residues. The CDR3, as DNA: TGTGCCAGCAGCCGAACCCACAGGGGGCTCGAGTCTATGGACACTGAAGCTTTCTTT. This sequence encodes CASSRTHRGLESMDTEAFF.

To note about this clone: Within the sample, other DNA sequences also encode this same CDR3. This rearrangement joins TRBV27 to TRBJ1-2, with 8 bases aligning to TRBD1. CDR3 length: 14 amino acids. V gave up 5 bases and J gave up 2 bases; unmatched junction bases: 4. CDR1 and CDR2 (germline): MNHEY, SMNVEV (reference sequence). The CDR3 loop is CASSRQGPNYGYTF. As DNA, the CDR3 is TGTGCCAGCAGTAGACAGGGGCCGAACTATGGCTACACCTTC.

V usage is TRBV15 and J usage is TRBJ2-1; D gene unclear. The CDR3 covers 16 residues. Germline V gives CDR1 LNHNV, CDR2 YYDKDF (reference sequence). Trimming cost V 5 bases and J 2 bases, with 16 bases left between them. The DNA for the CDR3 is TGTGCCACCAGCGATTACCGAGCTGGTCCCTACAATGAGCAGTTCTTC. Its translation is CATSDYRAGPYNEQFF. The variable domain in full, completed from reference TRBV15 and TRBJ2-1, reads DAMVIQNPRYQVTQFGKPVTLSCSQTLNHNVMYWYQQKSSQAPKLLFHYYDKDFNNEADTPDNFQSRRPNTSFCFLDIRSPGLGDTAMYLCATSDYRAGPYNEQFFGPGTRLTVL.

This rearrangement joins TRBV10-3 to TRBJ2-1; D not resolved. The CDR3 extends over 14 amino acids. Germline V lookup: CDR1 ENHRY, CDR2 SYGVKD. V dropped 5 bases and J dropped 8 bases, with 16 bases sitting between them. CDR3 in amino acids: CAISRLTEKDEQFF. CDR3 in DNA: TGTGCCATCAGTAGACTGACCGAGAAAGATGAGCAGTTCTTC.

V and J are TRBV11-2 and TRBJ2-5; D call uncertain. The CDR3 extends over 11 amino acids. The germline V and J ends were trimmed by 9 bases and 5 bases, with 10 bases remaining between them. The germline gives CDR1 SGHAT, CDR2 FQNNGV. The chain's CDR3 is CASTFGETQYF. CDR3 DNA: TGTGCCAGTACTTTCGGGGAGACCCAGTACTTC.

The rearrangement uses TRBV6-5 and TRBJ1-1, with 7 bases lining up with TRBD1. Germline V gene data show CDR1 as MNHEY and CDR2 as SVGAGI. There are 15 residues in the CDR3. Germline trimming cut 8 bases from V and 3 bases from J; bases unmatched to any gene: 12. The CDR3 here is CASCPSGGGDTEAFF. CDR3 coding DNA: TGTGCCAGCTGCCCTTCAGGGGGTGGGGACACTGAAGCTTTCTTT.

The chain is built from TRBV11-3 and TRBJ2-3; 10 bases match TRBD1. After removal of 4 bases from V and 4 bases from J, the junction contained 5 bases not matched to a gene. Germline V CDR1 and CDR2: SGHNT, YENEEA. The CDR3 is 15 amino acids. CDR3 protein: CASSSGQGLSDTQYF. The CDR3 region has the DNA TGTGCCAGCAGCTCGGGACAGGGGCTTTCAGATACGCAGTATTTT. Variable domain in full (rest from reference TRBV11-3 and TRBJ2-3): EAGVVQSPRYKIIEKKQPVAFWCNPISGHNTLYWYLQNLGQGPELLIRYENEEAVDDSQLPKDRFSAERLKGVDSTLKIQPAELGDSAVYLCASSSGQGLSDTQYFGPGTRLTVL.

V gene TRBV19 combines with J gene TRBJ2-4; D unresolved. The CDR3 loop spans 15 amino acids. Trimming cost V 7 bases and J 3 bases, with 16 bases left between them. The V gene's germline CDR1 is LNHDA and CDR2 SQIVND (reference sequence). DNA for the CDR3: TGTGCCAGTACCCCCACAGCGCCCGTCAAAAACATTCAGTACTTC. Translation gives CASTPTAPVKNIQYF.

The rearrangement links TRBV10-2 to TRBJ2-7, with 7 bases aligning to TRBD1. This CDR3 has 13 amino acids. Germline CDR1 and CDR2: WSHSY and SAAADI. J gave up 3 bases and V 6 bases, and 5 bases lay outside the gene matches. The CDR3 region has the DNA TGCGCCAGCAGGAGCCGGGACAGCTACGAGCAGTACTTC. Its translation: CASRSRDSYEQYF.